This TCR beta chain was sequenced during a study of CD8 T cells in acute hepatitis C reinfection. Study background: Sequences come from NS3-1073-specific CD8+ T cells, during acute infection and after clearance. Study outcomes and limitations: Acute resolver, follow-up resolver and acute chronic samples had similar high diversity. Regardless of outcome, roughly 13 public clonotypes appeared, one using V04-02/J02-02.

This clone has only one observation. Its matching antigen is unknown. Indicated time point: naive CD8 control sorted from an acute-time-point sample. V gave up 1 base and J gave up 4 bases, with 11 bases separating them. This CDR3 contains 14 residues. Germline V CDR1 and CDR2: LNHDA, SQIVND (reference sequence). Libraries were prepared by immunoSEQ multiplex PCR; TCRdb keeps only in-frame clonotypes and omits some of them. The table has tens of thousands of clones, around nine tenths seen once. The sequencing sample was made of naive CD8+ T cells from PBMCs. V usage is TRBV19 and J usage is TRBJ2-7; possibly TRBD2 for D (6 bases). The clonotype was recovered from a man in his thirties or forties with chronic hepatitis C. The CDR3 loop is CASSIGGGEYEQYF. The DNA for the CDR3 is TGTGCCAGTAGTATAGGCGGAGGGGAGTACGAGCAGTACTTC.